This T cell receptor (beta chain) was identified during a study of cytomegalovirus exposure and HLA in healthy donors (dated by TCRdb to about 2017). About the study as a whole: According to an earlier analysis of several hundred of the donors, some 180 million T cells yielded 120 million or so unique TCR beta sequences and 250 to 350 Gb of sequence data. An early release covering about 600 HLA-typed donors comprised 250 to 350 gigabases of sequencing data and approximately 85 million unique TCR sequences. Of the 300 to 500 genotyped donors, approximately 80% were placed in the genetic ancestry cluster associated with self-reported Caucasian donors. The study aimed to test whether cataloging public T cell receptors could reveal signatures of past pathogen exposure. The T cell repertoires of some 670 subjects were profiled by immunosequencing and related to cytomegalovirus serostatus. In addition to the first cohort of approximately 670 subjects, a separate validation cohort of 120 different subjects was used. To predict cytomegalovirus infection status, the study combined high-throughput TCR immunosequencing, statistical association of individual TCRs with disease status, and machine learning. A later analysis re-examined previously published TCR beta repertoires from roughly 720 donors and added high-resolution HLA genotyping to investigate patterns of TCR occurrence. Rather than using new phenotypic data, the later analysis identified candidate immune exposures from TCR beta sequences and from how often those sequences occurred across donors. In an earlier analysis of roughly 600 of the donors, high-throughput TCR beta sequencing was used to judge whether each TCR beta V gene segment behaved as functional or pseudogenic. Donor age, sex, ethnicity and CMV serostatus were compiled together with the repertoire data. A later genetic analysis took genome-wide SNP genotypes for about 55% of the roughly 700 donors and used that subset as a discovery cohort. Every repertoire in the discovery cohort had been generated on one and the same sequencing platform. Both class I and class II loci were covered by HLA typing, at four-digit resolution. The number of typed donors differed by locus: roughly 629-640 for A, B, C, DRB1 and DQB1; 500 to 550 for DQA1; fewer than 610 for DPA1; and some 430 for DPB1. Because of strong linkage in the cohort, roughly five DR-DQ haplotypes were treated as single units for association and clustering. Among 398 genotyped donors of the cohort, an average of about 240,000 unique TCR beta nucleotide sequences were sequenced per donor, roughly 20% of them non-productive.

Relative to germline, V is missing 6 bases and J is missing 5 bases, with 12 bases of the junction outside any gene match. Via the germline V gene, CDR1 is SGHVS and CDR2 FQNEAQ. Its CDR3 holds 15 amino acids, cysteine through phenylalanine. Here the CDR3 DNA is all that survives: 45 bases in frame from base 1. The cohort comprised some 680 healthy bone marrow donors. Cohort members were all nominally healthy when sampled, although unrecorded immune exposures were likely present. The donor tested CMV seronegative, placing the donor among the 352 seronegative members of the cohort. A peripheral blood sample was collected from each donor, and TCR beta sequencing was performed on peripheral blood mononuclear cells. The Qiagen DNeasy Blood Extraction Kit was used to extract genomic DNA from the blood cell samples. The library was made by the immunoSEQ multiplex PCR assay. The multiplex PCR relied on a mix of 60 forward primers for TCR Vbeta segments and 13 reverse primers for TCR Jbeta segments. The CDR3 region of rearranged TCR beta genes was amplified from genomic DNA by a multiplex PCR assay. The Illumina HiSeq System was used to sequence the amplified TCR beta libraries as 87-base-pair reads. Per the original workflow: A later analysis tallied roughly 78 million unique TCR beta chains across the 550 to 850 repertoires, and about 12 million of those chains were shared by two or more donors. Raw reads were error-corrected and collapsed into unique sequences with a nearest-neighbor algorithm that merged closely related sequences to remove PCR and sequencing errors. To assign V, D and J gene segments, CDR3 sequences were aligned to IMGT reference sequences. For a sequence to be retained, a match of at least six nucleotides was required to both a V gene segment and a J gene segment. Rearrangements were classified as productive when the CDR3 lacked stop codons and remained in frame with V and J, and all other rearrangements were classified as non-productive. Following IMGT convention, CDR3 was defined as the stretch from the second conserved V-encoded cysteine up to the conserved J-encoded phenylalanine. In an earlier analysis of some 550 of the donors, sequences lacking an unambiguous match to a single V gene segment were excluded. In an earlier analysis of roughly 500 of the donors, V segments were called functional above 56.7% productive rearrangements and were called segregating when the between-donor standard deviation exceeded 5%. To diagnose cytomegalovirus status from the catalog of TCR beta chain sequences, a statistical classification framework was built. In a later analysis, V and J genes were assigned by comparing TCR nucleotide sequences against IMGT/GENE-DB human TR gene sequences. A later analysis assigned CDR3 sequences and most-parsimonious VDJ recombination scenarios with the TCRdist pipeline. A later analysis defined each TCR beta chain by its CDR3 amino acid sequence plus V-gene family, and excluded reads lacking a unique V-gene family. To address suspected cross-contamination and a sequencing artifact, a later analysis removed approximately 590 highly shared, low-generation-probability nucleotide sequences. In a later analysis, a clonal expansion index for each public chain was calculated from normalized within-repertoire ranks of inferred template counts. In a later analysis, generation probabilities were computed with a VDJ recombination model fitted to out-of-frame rearrangements, and the resulting probabilities were checked against IGoR. In a later analysis, hypergeometric tests were used to score TCR-TCR, TCR-HLA and TCR-CMV co-occurrence, with a repertoire-size bias correction applied to TCR pairs. False discovery rates were estimated in a later analysis by permuting HLA or CMV assignments 20 times. In a later analysis, co-occurring TCRs were grouped with DBSCAN, and TCRdist sequence similarity was added when clustering was performed within HLA-allele-positive subsets. Repertoires with fewer than 30,000 or more than 120,000 public chains, plus five repertoires with anomalous nucleotide sharing, were excluded from co-occurrence clustering. What TCRdb holds here is the immuneACCESS table cut down to in-frame rearrangements. Part of the clones is not present; checked against another copy, under half of the missing clones reflect an unresolved V gene, and the others are unexplained. The V and J calls and clone size were taken over from that table, and D and trimming were inferred from the DNA. Present in this sample are hundreds of thousands of clones, roughly 83% of which were seen just once. The ten largest clonotypes hold roughly 0.7% of the sample.

Broader findings and caveats from the paper: In a later analysis, around 17,000 TCR beta sequences were associated with specific HLA alleles at a false discovery rate of 0.05. The 87-base-pair reads could not distinguish some IMGT-functional V segments, including TRBV6-2 and TRBV6-3, so those segments were excluded. The presence/absence analyses assumed that sequencing depth was roughly uniform across donors, and that assumption may not be true. The earlier analysis of fewer than 750 of the donors excluded about 16 rarely observed V segments, including chromosome 9 orphons, because counts were too low. Assigning TCR associations to individual alleles was difficult when HLA alleles, especially DR and DQ, strongly co-occurred. Correlated functional status among segregating V segments might reflect linkage disequilibrium, but an unknown experimental factor could not be ruled out. In a later analysis, the rate of TCR association differed among HLA loci, with DRB1 alleles having the most associated TCRs and HLA-C alleles having the fewest. The study listed approximately 160 TCR beta chains as associated with cytomegalovirus. The cohort was sequenced for TCR beta chains only, and without alpha or paired-chain data the features that could be detected were limited. A further reported finding was that TCR beta sequences accurately predicted the HLA-A and HLA-B alleles for most subjects in the first cohort. The sequencing pipeline was judged likely to have produced a cluster of highly shared sequence variants as a technical artifact. A few of the identified cytomegalovirus-associated TCR beta chains were confirmed in vitro to be specific for cytomegalovirus antigens. In a later analysis, several top co-occurrence clusters were reported to appear linked to parvovirus B19, influenza, CMV and Epstein-Barr virus. Compared with equally common non-associated chains, HLA-associated TCR beta chains in a later analysis were more clonally expanded and had lower generation probabilities. Immune exposure information for the cohort was limited to CMV serostatus. A later analysis found that most CMV-associated TCR beta chains appeared HLA-restricted, with HLA associations seemingly driven largely by CMV exposure. Compared with the roughly 720-donor mean, donors in an Asian-associated ancestry cluster had fewer N-insertions in productive TCRs, according to a later genetic analysis. Cytomegalovirus status was reported to be diagnosed by the classifier with high specificity and sensitivity in both the original and validation cohorts. Most TCR sequences were seen in very few donors, while some public TCRs were found in many individuals. An earlier analysis of roughly 570 of the donors showed that most TCR beta V segments appeared in productive rearrangements either about 87% or about 30% of the time, which broadly matched IMGT annotations. An association between a missense DCLRE1C variant and V-gene and J-gene trimming of TCR beta chains was found in a later genetic analysis and replicated in an independent cohort. According to the authors, the approach could potentially be generalized to other disease states and immunological phenotypes. Because some donors lacked HLA typing at each locus, the association tests relied only on the typed subset.

For this clone: The antigen this receptor binds is unknown. The record has no base qualities; no much larger clone is one base away.

Sequenced material: PBMCs. The sequence was collected from a boy younger than 10 in good health and CMV-seronegative. The chain joins TRBV7-8 to TRBJ2-5; 7 bases in the junction line up with TRBD1. The CDR3 protein sequence reads: CASRSTGALRETQYF. The sequence in DNA is TGTGCCAGCAGATCCACAGGGGCACTCAGGGAGACCCAGTACTTC.